The rows below give T cell receptor beta chains drawn from one sample of a study of blood T cell repertoires in COVID-19. TCRdb keeps only in-frame clones here, not all; method: immunoSEQ multiplex PCR. The data contain a few hundred thousand clones, around 85% of them singletons. The sample consisted of peripheral blood. The receptors originated from a man aged 80 or over with acute or convalescent COVID-19. CDR3s include the opening cysteine and the closing phenylalanine or tryptophan. Fields, in order: V gene, clone size, J gene, D gene, CDR3 DNA, CDR3 protein. A D gene is named only where the DNA matches it firmly. Some rows have no size entry. The others give once, few or many, or a class for an expanded clone.

>TRBV27|.|TRBJ2-5|.
TGTGCCAGCAGTTCCCCTCTCAGGGGTGAGACCCAGTACTTC
CASSSPLRGETQYF
>TRBV19|.|TRBJ2-7|TRBD1
TGTGCCAGTAGACGGGGACAGTCCTACGAGCAGTACTTC
CASRRGQSYEQYF
>TRBV19|.|TRBJ1-6|TRBD1
TGTGCCAGTAGTGTCCCGGGACAGACGACGAGCTGGCCACCCCTCCACTTT
CASSVPGQTTSWPPLHF
>TRBV19|.|TRBJ2-3|TRBD1
TGTGCCGCGACAGGGTCGACAGATACGCAGTATTTT
CAATGSTDTQYF
>TRBV5-1|few|TRBJ1-2|TRBD1
TGCGCCAGCAGCTTGGGGGACGATACAGGGGTCCATGGCTACACCTTC
CASSLGDDTGVHGYTF
>TRBV27|.|TRBJ1-2|.
TGTGCCAGCAGTTTCCACAGGTTATATGGCTACACCTTC
CASSFHRLYGYTF
>TRBV2|.|TRBJ2-6|.
TGTGCCAGCAGGGACACTCCCGGGGCCAACGTCCTGACTTTC
CASRDTPGANVLTF
>TRBV7-2|.|TRBJ1-2|.
TGTGCCAGCAGCTTAGGTAGTTCTCAGGGAACGGCTGGCTACACCTTC
CASSLGSSQGTAGYTF
>TRBV5-1|.|TRBJ1-5|TRBD1
TGCGCCAGCAGCAGGACAGGGGAGGATCAGCCCCAGCATTTT
CASSRTGEDQPQHF
>TRBV10-3|.|TRBJ2-1|TRBD2
TGTGCCATCAGTGAGTCGACAGGAACTAGCGGGATCAGGAATGAGCAGTTCTTC
CAISESTGTSGIRNEQFF
>TRBV7-7|.|TRBJ2-7|TRBD1
TGTGCCAGCAGCTCCGGACAGGGGCGCTACGAGCAGTACTTC
CASSSGQGRYEQYF
>TRBV6-5|.|TRBJ1-1|TRBD1
TGTGCCAGCAGTTACGACAGGGGATACACTGAAGCTTTCTTT
CASSYDRGYTEAFF
>TRBV19|few|TRBJ2-7|TRBD2
TGTGCCAGTAGTATTGGAGGGAGGGCCTACGAGCAGTACTTC
CASSIGGRAYEQYF
>TRBV2|.|TRBJ2-7|.
TGTGCCAGCAGTGAATCACGGGAACCCCCCTACGAGCAGTACTTC
CASSESREPPYEQYF
>TRBV11-1|few|TRBJ2-7|TRBD1
TGTGCCAGCAGCTATACAGGGGGTTCCTACGAGCAGTACTTC
CASSYTGGSYEQYF
>TRBV7-2|.|TRBJ2-5|TRBD2
TGTGCCAGCAGCCCCCCGGGACTAGCGGGAGGTGAGACCCAGTACTTC
CASSPPGLAGGETQYF
>TRBV11-2|.|TRBJ2-2|TRBD2
TGTGCCAGCAGCCGAGCTAGCGGGAGTACCGGGGAGCTGTTTTTT
CASSRASGSTGELFF
>TRBV6-5|.|TRBJ1-1|.
TGTGCCAGCGTGGCGGAACTGGTCACTGAAGCTTTCTTT
CASVAELVTEAFF
>TRBV2|.|TRBJ1-3|.
TGTGCCAGCGGAGGGGCTCTCATCGGGATTGGAAACACCATATATTTT
CASGGALIGIGNTIYF
>TRBV7-2|.|TRBJ2-7|.
TGTGCCAGCAGCTTCGGACAGCCTGTCTACGAGCAGTACTTC
CASSFGQPVYEQYF
>TRBV6-1|.|TRBJ2-5|TRBD2
TGTGCCAGCAGTGAAGCTAGCGGGGGTACGACCCAGTACTTC
CASSEASGGTTQYF
>TRBV19|.|TRBJ2-2|TRBD2
TGTGCCAGTAGTCCCTTGGGTAGCGGGGGGACCGGGGAGCTGTTTTTT
CASSPLGSGGTGELFF